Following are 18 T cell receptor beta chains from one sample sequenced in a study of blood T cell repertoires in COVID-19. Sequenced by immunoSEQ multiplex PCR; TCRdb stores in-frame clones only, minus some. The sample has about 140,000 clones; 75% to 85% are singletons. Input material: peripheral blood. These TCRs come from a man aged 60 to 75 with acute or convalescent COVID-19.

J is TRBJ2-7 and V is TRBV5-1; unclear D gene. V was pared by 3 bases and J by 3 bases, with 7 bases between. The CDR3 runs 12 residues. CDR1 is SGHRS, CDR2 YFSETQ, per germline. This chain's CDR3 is CASSSTGYEQYF. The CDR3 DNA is TGCGCCAGCAGCTCGACGGGCTACGAGCAGTACTTC.

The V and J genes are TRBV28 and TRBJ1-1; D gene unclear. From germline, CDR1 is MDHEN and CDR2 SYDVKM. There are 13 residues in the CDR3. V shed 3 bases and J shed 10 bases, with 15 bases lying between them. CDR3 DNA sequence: TGTGCCAGCAGTTTGCAGTCCCCAGGTGGAGCTTTCTTT. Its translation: CASSLQSPGGAFF. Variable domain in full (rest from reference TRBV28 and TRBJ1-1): DVKVTQSSRYLVKRTGEKVFLECVQDMDHENMFWYRQDPGLGLRLIYFSYDVKMKEKGDIPEGYSVSREKKERFSLILESASTNQTSMYLCASSLQSPGGAFFGQGTRLTVV.

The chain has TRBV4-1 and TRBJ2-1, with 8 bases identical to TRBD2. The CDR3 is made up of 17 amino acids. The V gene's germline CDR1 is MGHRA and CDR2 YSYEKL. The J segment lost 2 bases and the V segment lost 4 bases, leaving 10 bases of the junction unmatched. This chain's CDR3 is CASSPLGAGGPYNEQFF. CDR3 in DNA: TGCGCCAGCAGCCCCCTGGGGGCGGGAGGCCCCTACAATGAGCAGTTCTTC.

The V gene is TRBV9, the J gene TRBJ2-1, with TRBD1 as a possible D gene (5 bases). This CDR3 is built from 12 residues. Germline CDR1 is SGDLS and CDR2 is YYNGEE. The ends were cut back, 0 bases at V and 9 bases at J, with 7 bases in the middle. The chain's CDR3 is CASSVVRGEQFF. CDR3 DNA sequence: TGTGCCAGCAGCGTAGTAAGGGGTGAGCAGTTCTTC. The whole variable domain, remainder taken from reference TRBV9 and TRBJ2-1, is DSGVTQTPKHLITATGQRVTLRCSPRSGDLSVYWYQQSLDQGLQFLIQYYNGEERAKGNILERFSAQQFPDLHSELNLSSLELGDSALYFCASSVVRGEQFFGPGTRLTVL.

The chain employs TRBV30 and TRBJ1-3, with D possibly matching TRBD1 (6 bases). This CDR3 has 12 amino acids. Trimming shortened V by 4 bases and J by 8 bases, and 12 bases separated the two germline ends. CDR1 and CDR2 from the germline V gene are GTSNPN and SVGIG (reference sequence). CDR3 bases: TGTGCCTGGACACCAGGGGATTACACCATATATTTT. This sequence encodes CAWTPGDYTIYF.

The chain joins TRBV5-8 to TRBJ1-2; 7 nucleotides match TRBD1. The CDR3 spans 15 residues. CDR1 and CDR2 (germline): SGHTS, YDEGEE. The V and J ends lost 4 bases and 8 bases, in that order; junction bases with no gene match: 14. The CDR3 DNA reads TGTGCCAGCAGCCTTCTCCGACAGGGTCGTTTAGGCTACACCTTC. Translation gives CASSLLRQGRLGYTF.

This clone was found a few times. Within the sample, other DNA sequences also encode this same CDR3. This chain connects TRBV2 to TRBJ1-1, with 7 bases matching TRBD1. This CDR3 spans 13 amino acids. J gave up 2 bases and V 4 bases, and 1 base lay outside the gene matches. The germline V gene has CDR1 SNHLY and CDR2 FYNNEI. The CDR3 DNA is TGTGCCAGCAGTGGACAGGGTAACACTGAAGCTTTCTTT. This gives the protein CASSGQGNTEAFF.

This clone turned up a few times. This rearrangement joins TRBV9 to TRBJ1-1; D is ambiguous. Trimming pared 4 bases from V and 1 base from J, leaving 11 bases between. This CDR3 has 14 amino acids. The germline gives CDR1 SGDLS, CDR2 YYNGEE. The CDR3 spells CASSTGVQNTEAFF. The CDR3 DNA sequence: TGTGCCAGCAGCACCGGGGTCCAGAACACTGAAGCTTTCTTT. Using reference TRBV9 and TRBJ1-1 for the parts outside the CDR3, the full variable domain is DSGVTQTPKHLITATGQRVTLRCSPRSGDLSVYWYQQSLDQGLQFLIQYYNGEERAKGNILERFSAQQFPDLHSELNLSSLELGDSALYFCASSTGVQNTEAFFGQGTRLTVV.

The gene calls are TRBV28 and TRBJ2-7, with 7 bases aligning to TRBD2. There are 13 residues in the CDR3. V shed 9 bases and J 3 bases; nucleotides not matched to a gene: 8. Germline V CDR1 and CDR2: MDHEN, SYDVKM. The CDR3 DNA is TGTGCCAGTAGGGCGGGAGACCTCTACGAGCAGTACTTC. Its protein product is CASRAGDLYEQYF.

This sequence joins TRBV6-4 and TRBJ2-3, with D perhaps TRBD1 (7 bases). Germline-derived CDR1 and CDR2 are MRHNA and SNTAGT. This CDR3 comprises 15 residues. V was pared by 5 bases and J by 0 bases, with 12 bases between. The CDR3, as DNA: TGTGCCAGCAGTCTACAGGGGACTAGCACAGATACGCAGTATTTT. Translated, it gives CASSLQGTSTDTQYF.

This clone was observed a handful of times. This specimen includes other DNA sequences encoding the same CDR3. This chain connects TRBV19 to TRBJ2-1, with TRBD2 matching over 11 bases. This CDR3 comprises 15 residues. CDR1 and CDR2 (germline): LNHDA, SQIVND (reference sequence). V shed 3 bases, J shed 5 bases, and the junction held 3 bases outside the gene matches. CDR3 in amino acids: CASSMGLAANNEQFF. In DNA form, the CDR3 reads TGTGCCAGTAGTATGGGACTAGCGGCGAACAATGAGCAGTTCTTC.

CDR3 protein: CASRRTGATNEKLFF. For the CDR3, the DNA is TGTGCCAGCAGACGAACAGGGGCTACTAATGAAAAACTGTTTTTT. V is TRBV28 and J is TRBJ1-4, with 7 bases aligning to TRBD1. V lost 6 bases and J lost 2; bases outside the gene matches: 6. The germline V gene has CDR1 MDHEN and CDR2 SYDVKM. CDR3 length: 15 residues. The whole variable domain, filled in from reference TRBV28 and TRBJ1-4, reads DVKVTQSSRYLVKRTGEKVFLECVQDMDHENMFWYRQDPGLGLRLIYFSYDVKMKEKGDIPEGYSVSREKKERFSLILESASTNQTSMYLCASRRTGATNEKLFFGSGTQLSVL.

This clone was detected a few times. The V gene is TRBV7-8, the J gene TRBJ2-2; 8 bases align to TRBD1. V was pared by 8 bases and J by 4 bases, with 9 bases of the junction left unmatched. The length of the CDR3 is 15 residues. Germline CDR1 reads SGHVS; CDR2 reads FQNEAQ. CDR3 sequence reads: CASRTGTGFTGELFF. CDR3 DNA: TGTGCCAGCCGGACGGGGACAGGTTTCACCGGGGAGCTGTTTTTT.

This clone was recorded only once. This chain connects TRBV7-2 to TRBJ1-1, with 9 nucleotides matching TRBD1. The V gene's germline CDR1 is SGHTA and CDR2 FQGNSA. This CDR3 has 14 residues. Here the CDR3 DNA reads TGTGCTTGCAGCCCGGGGACAGGGTTCACTGAAGCTTTCTTT. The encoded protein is CACSPGTGFTEAFF.

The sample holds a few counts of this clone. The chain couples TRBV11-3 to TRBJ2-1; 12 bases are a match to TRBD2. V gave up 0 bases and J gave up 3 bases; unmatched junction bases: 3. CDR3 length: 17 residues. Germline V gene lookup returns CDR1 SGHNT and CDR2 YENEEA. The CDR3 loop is CASSLDPTSGSYNEQFF. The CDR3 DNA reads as TGTGCCAGCAGCTTAGATCCGACTAGCGGGAGCTACAATGAGCAGTTCTTC. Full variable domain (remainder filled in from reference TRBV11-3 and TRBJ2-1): EAGVVQSPRYKIIEKKQPVAFWCNPISGHNTLYWYLQNLGQGPELLIRYENEEAVDDSQLPKDRFSAERLKGVDSTLKIQPAELGDSAVYLCASSLDPTSGSYNEQFFGPGTRLTVL.

The CDR3 is CASSLLDRGGETQYF. In DNA, the CDR3 is TGTGCCAGCAGCTTATTGGACAGGGGGGGAGAGACCCAGTACTTC. The rearrangement links TRBV7-8 to TRBJ2-5, with TRBD1 matching over 10 bases. From germline, CDR1 is SGHVS and CDR2 FQNEAQ. The CDR3 sequence is 15 residues long. Losses at the gene ends were 2 bases for V and 4 bases for J; bases not matched to a gene: 4.

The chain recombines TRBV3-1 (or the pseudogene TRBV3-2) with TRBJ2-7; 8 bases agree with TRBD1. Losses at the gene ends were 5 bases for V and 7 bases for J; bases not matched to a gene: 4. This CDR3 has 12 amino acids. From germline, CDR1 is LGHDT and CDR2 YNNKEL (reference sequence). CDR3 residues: CASSGQGFEQYF. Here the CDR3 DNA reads TGTGCCAGCAGCGGACAGGGATTTGAGCAGTACTTC.

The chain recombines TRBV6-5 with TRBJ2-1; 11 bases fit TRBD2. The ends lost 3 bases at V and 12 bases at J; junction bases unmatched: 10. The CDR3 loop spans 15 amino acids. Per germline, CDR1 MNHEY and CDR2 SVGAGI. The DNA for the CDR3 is TGTGCCAGCAGTTATACTAGCGGGAGTGGGGGGGGGCAGTTCTTC. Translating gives CASSYTSGSGGGQFF.